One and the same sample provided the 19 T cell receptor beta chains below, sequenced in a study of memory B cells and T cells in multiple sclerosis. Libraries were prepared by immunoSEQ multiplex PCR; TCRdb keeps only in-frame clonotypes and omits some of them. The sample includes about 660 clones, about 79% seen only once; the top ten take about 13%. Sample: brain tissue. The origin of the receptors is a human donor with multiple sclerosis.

DNA of the CDR3: TGTGCCAGCAGACAGGGTTTATATGAAAAACTGTTTTTT. Amino acids: CASRQGLYEKLFF. V usage is TRBV7-8 and J usage is TRBJ1-4; perhaps TRBD1 as D (6 bases). This CDR3 comprises 13 residues. Trimming took off 6 bases at V and 6 bases at J, with 11 bases between the two ends. Germline assignment: CDR1 SGHVS and CDR2 FQNEAQ.

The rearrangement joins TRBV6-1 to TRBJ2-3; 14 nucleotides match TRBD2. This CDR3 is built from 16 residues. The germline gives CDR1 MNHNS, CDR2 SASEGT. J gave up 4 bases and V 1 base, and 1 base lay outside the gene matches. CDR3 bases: TGTGCCAGCAGTGAAGGACTAGCGGGGGGGCCAGATACGCAGTATTTT. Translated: CASSEGLAGGPDTQYF.

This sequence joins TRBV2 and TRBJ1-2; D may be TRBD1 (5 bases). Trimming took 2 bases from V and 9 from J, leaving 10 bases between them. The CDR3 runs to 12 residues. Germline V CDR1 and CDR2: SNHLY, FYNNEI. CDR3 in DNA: TGTGCCAGCAGTGAACCGCAGGGCAGCTACACCTTC. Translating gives CASSEPQGSYTF. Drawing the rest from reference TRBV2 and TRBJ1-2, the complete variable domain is EPEVTQTPSHQVTQMGQEVILRCVPISNHLYFYWYRQILGQKVEFLVSFYNNEISEKSEIFDDQFSVERPDGSNFTLKIRSTKLEDSAMYFCASSEPQGSYTFGSGTRLTVV.

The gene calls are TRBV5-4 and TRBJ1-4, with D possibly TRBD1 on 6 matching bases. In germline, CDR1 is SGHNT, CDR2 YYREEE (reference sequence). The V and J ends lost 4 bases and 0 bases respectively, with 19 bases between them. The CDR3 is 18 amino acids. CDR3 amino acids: CASSLRVGALPTNEKLFF. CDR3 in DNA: TGTGCCAGCAGCCTCCGCGTGGGGGCGTTACCAACTAATGAAAAACTGTTTTTT.

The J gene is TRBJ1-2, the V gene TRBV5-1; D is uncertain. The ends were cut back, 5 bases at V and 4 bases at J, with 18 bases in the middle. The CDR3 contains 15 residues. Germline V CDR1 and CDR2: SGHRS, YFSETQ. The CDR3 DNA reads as TGCGCCAGCAGAACGGACGTGGGAGGGTTCTATGGCTACACCTTC. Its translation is CASRTDVGGFYGYTF.

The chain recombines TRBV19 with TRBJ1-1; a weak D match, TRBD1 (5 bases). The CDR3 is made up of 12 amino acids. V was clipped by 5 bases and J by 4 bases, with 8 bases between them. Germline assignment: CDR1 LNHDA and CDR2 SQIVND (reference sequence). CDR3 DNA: TGTGCCAGTAGTTGGGGGGGCACTGAAGCTTTCTTT. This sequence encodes CASSWGGTEAFF.

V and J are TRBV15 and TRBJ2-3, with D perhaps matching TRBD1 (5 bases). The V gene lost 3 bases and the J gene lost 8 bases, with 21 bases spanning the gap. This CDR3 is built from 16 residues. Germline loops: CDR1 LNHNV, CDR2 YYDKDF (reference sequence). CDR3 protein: CATSRDLLTSGATQYF. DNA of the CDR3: TGTGCCACCAGCAGGGACCTACTTACCTCTGGGGCTACGCAGTATTTT.

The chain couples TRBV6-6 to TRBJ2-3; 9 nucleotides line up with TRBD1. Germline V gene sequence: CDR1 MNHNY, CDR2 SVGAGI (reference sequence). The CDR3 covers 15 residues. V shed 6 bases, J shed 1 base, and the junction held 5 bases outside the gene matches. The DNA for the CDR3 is TGTGCCAGCAGGACGAGGGACAGGGGCACAGATACGCAGTATTTT. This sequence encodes CASRTRDRGTDTQYF.

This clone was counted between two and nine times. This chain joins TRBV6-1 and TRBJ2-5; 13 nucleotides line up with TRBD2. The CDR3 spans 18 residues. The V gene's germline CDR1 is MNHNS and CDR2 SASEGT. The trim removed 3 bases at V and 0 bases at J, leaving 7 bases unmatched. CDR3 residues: CASSEELAGGRDQETQYF. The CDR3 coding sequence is TGTGCCAGCAGTGAGGAACTAGCGGGGGGGCGGGACCAAGAGACCCAGTACTTC.

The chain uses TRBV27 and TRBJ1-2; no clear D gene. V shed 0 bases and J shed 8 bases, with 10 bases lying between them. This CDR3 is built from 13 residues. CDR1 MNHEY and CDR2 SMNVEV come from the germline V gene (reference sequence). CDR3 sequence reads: CASSLSEGSGYTF. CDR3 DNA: TGTGCCAGCAGTTTATCGGAGGGCTCGGGCTACACCTTC.

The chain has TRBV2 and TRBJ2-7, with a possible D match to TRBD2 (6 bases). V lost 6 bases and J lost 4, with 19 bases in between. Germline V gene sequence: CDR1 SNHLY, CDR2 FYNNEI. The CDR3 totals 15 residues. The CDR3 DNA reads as TGTGCCAGCAGAACCCCCGACGGACTAAAATACGAGCAGTACTTC. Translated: CASRTPDGLKYEQYF.

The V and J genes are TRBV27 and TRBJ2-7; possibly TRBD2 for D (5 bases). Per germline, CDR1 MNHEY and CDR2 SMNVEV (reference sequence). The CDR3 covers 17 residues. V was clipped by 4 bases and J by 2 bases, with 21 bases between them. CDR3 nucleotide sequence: TGTGCCAGCAGTTATCGGGTCGGGCTACGGGATGCCTACGAGCAGTACTTC. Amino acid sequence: CASSYRVGLRDAYEQYF.

The CDR3 reads CASSERSGDTYEQYF. DNA of the CDR3: TGTGCCAGCAGTGAGAGGTCAGGGGACACCTACGAGCAGTACTTC. J is TRBJ2-7 and V is TRBV2; weak D call: TRBD1 (6 bases). CDR3 size: 15 residues. Germline V gene lookup returns CDR1 SNHLY and CDR2 FYNNEI. Trimming took 3 bases from V and 2 from J, leaving 14 bases between them.

The CDR3 DNA reads as TGCGCCAGCAGTGAGAGCAGGTCAGGGGGGAATGAAAAACTGTTTTTT. It codes for CASSESRSGGNEKLFF. This rearrangement joins TRBV5-1 to TRBJ1-4; 7 nucleotides align to TRBD1. The CDR3 loop spans 16 amino acids. The junction had 12 bases not matched to a gene; V was cut back by 5 bases and J by 5 bases. The germline CDR1 and CDR2 sequences are SGHRS and YFSETQ.

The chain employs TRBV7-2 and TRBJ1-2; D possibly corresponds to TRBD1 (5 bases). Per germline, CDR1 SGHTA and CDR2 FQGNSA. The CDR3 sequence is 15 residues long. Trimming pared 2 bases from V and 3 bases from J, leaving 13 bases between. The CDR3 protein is CASSLTGRGYYGYTF. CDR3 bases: TGTGCCAGCAGCTTAACGGGGAGGGGTTACTATGGCTACACCTTC.

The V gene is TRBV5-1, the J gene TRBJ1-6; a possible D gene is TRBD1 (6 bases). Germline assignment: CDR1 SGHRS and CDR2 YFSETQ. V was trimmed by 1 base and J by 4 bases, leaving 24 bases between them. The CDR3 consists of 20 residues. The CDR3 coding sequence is TGCGCCAGCAGCTTGAACCACCTCCATCGACAGGCGAATTATAATTCACCCCTCCACTTT. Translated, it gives CASSLNHLHRQANYNSPLHF.

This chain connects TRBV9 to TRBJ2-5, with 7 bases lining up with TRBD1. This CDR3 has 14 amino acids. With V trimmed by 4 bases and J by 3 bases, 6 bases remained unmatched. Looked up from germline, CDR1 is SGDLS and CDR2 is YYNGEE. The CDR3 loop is CASSPWDREETQYF. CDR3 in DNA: TGTGCCAGCAGCCCTTGGGACAGAGAAGAGACCCAGTACTTC.

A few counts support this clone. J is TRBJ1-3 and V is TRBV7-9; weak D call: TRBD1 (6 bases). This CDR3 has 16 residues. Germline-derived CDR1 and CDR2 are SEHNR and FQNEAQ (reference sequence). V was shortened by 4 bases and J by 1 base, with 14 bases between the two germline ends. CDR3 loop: CASSSPNRVSGNTIYF. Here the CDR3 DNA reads TGTGCCAGCAGCTCACCTAACAGGGTATCTGGAAACACCATATATTTT.

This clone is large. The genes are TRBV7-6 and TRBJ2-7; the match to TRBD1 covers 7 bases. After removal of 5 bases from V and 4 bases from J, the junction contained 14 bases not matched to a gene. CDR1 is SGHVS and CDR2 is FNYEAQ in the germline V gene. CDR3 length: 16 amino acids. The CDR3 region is CASSQSAATGNYEQYF. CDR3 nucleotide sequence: TGTGCCAGCAGCCAATCCGCCGCGACAGGGAATTACGAGCAGTACTTC.